This TCR beta chain was retrieved from a study of regulatory T cells in long-lasting Graves disease. The study, taken as a whole, reports: Newly diagnosed disease favored TRBV20-1 and TRBJ2-1 over persistent disease.

CDR3 length: 13 residues. Trimming pared 2 bases from V and 2 bases from J, leaving 7 bases between. Looked up from germline, CDR1 is SGHRS and CDR2 is YFSETQ. Researchers made TCR beta libraries by using iRepertoire HTBI primers and running Arm-PCR on CDR3 regions. Using its own MiXCR run on the multiplex PCR reads, TCRdb lists one record per CDR3 protein. Seen here are around 330,000 distinct CDR3 sequences, about a sixth observed once, and the top ten hold less than 40%. Worth noting for this clonotype: Its antigen is unidentified.

Time point of the sample: newly diagnosed GD, antithyroid drugs for less than 3 months. PBMC RNA served as the TCR library source. This chain links TRBV5-1 with TRBJ2-5, with D unclear. The source material was peripheral blood mononuclear cells (PBMCs), sampled at new diagnosis, from a patient treated with antithyroid drugs. The TCR originated in a female donor with Graves disease. The CDR3 coding sequence is TGCGCCAGCAGCTTCCAACTTCAAGAGACCCAGTACTTC. This codes for CASSFQLQETQYF.